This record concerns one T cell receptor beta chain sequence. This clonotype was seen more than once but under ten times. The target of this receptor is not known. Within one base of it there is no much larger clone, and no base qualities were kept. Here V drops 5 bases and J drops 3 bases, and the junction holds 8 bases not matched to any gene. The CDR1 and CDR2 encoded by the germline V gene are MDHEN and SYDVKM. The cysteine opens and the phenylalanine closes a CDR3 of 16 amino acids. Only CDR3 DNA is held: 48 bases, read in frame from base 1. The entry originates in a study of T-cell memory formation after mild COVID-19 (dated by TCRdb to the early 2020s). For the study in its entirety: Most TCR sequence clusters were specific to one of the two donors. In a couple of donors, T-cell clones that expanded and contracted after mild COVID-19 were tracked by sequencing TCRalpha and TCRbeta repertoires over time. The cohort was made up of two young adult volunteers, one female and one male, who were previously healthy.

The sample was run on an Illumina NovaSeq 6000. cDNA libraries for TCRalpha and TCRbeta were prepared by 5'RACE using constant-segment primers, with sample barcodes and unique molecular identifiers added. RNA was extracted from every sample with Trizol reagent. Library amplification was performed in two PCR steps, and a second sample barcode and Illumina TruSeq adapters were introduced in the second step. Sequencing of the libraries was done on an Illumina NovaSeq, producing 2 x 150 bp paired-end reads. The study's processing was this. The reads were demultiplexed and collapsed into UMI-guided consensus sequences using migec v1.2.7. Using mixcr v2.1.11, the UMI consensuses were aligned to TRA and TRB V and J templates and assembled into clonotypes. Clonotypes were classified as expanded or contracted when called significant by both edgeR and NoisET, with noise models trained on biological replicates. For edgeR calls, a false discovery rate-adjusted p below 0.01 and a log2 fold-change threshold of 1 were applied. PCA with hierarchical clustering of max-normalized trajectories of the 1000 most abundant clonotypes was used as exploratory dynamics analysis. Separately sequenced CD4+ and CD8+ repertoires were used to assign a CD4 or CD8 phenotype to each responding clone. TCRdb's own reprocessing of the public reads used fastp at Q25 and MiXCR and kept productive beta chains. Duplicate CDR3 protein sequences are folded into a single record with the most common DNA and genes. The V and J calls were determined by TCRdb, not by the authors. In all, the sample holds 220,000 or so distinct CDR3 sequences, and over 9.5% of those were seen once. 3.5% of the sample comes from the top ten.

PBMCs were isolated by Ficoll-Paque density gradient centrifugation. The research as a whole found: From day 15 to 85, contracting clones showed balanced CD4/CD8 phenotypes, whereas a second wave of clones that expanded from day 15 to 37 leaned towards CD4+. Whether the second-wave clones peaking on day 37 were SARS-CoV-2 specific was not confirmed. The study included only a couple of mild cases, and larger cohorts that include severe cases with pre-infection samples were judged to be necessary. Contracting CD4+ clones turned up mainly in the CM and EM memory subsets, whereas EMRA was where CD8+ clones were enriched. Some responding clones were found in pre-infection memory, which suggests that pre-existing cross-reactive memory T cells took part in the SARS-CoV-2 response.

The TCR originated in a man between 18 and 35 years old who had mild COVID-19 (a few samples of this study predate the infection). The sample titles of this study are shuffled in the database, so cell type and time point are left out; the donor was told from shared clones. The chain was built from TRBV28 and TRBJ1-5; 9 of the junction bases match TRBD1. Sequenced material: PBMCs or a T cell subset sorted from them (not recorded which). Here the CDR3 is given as CASSTHRTGVNQPQHF. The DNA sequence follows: TGTGCCAGCAGTACCCACCGGACAGGGGTCAATCAGCCCCAGCATTTT.